Listed here are 15 T cell receptor beta chains from one sample, sequenced in a study of CD8+ T cells in alopecia areata. Sequencing used cDNA as its template, made by extracting RNA and reverse transcribing it. Profiled with immunoSEQ multiplex PCR; TCRdb holds only in-frame clones, not every one. This sample has roughly 150,000 clones, with less than 65% found just once. The material sequenced was CD8+ T cells sorted from blood. Source of these receptors: a human donor in good health.

In its sample, this clone was seen once. This chain links TRBV2 with TRBJ2-2, with unresolved D. This CDR3 spans 10 amino acids. In germline, CDR1 is SNHLY, CDR2 FYNNEI. Trimming shortened V by 7 bases and J by 6 bases, and 3 bases separated the two germline ends. The CDR3 DNA follows: TGTGCCAGCATAGCCGGGGAGCTGTTTTTT. This translates into CASIAGELFF.

The V and J genes are TRBV27 and TRBJ1-2; TRBD1 agrees at 8 bases. With 5 bases clipped from V and 3 bases from J, the junction kept 8 bases outside the gene matches. Germline V gives CDR1 MNHEY, CDR2 SMNVEV (reference sequence). This CDR3 comprises 15 residues. The CDR3 bases are TGTGCCAGCAGTACCAACAGGGGGGGATACTATGGCTACACCTTC. Its protein is CASSTNRGGYYGYTF.

This clone has a handful of counts. The gene calls are TRBV30 and TRBJ2-6, with D possibly TRBD2 on 6 matching bases. From germline, CDR1 is GTSNPN and CDR2 SVGIG (reference sequence). The CDR3 is 15 residues long. The germline V and J ends were trimmed by 2 bases and 4 bases, with 12 bases remaining between them. The CDR3 spells CAWSPAGTGANVLTF. DNA of the CDR3: TGTGCCTGGAGTCCGGCGGGGACCGGGGCCAACGTCCTGACTTTC.

The chain couples TRBV5-6 to TRBJ2-1; maybe TRBD2 (6 bases). From germline, CDR1 is SGHDT and CDR2 YYEEEE. Trimming took off 5 bases at V and 1 base at J, with 16 bases between the two ends. The CDR3 is 16 residues long. CDR3 in amino acids: CASSPYPGVSYNEQFF. The DNA of the CDR3 is TGTGCCAGCAGTCCTTACCCGGGAGTATCCTACAATGAGCAGTTCTTC.

The chain is built from TRBV6-1 and TRBJ2-3; D call uncertain. V lost 3 bases to trimming and J lost 0 bases, with 13 bases between them. The CDR3 length is 16 residues. CDR1 and CDR2 (germline): MNHNS, SASEGT. In nucleotides, the CDR3 is TGTGCCAGCAGTGAGGATGGAGTGACTAGCACAGATACGCAGTATTTT. Its protein product is CASSEDGVTSTDTQYF.

The chain uses TRBV5-1 and TRBJ2-1; 11 positions match TRBD2. CDR1 is SGHRS and CDR2 is YFSETQ in the germline V gene. The ends lost 3 bases at V and 6 bases at J; junction bases unmatched: 5. This CDR3 comprises 15 residues. In DNA form, the CDR3 reads TGCGCCAGCAGCTCCACTAGCGGGAGCATCAATGAGCAGTTCTTC. This gives the protein CASSSTSGSINEQFF. Looking up the rest from reference TRBV5-1 and TRBJ2-1 gives the full variable domain: KAGVTQTPRYLIKTRGQQVTLSCSPISGHRSVSWYQQTPGQGLQFLFEYFSETQRNKGNFPGRFSGRQFSNSRSEMNVSTLELGDSALYLCASSSTSGSINEQFFGPGTRLTVL.

The chain combines TRBV5-6 with TRBJ1-1, with a possible D match to TRBD1 (6 bases). CDR3 size: 15 residues. The V end was cut by 2 bases, the J end by 3 bases, with 14 bases between. From germline, CDR1 is SGHDT and CDR2 YYEEEE. In DNA, the CDR3 is TGTGCCAGCAGCTTATACAGGGCTGGGGACACTGAAGCTTTCTTT. It encodes CASSLYRAGDTEAFF. The entire variable domain, with the rest obtained from reference TRBV5-6 and TRBJ1-1, is as follows: DAGVTQSPTHLIKTRGQQVTLRCSPKSGHDTVSWYQQALGQGPQFIFQYYEEEERQRGNFPDRFSGHQFPNYSSELNVNALLLGDSALYLCASSLYRAGDTEAFFGQGTRLTVV.

This chain joins TRBV10-3 and TRBJ2-1; 7 bases fit TRBD2. Germline values: CDR1 ENHRY, CDR2 SYGVKD. The CDR3 sequence is 13 residues long. The V segment lost 2 bases and the J segment 10 bases; nucleotides outside the gene matches: 5. As DNA, the CDR3 is TGTGCCATCAGTGAGCTAGCGGTAGAAGAGCAGTTCTTC. This translates into CAISELAVEEQFF.

V is TRBV6-5 and J is TRBJ2-7; 7 positions agree with TRBD2. The CDR3 has 14 residues. CDR1 MNHEY and CDR2 SVGAGI come from the germline V gene. The junction had 5 bases not matched to a gene; V was cut back by 0 bases and J by 6 bases. The CDR3 loop reads CASSYSSGNGEQYF. The CDR3 region has the DNA TGTGCCAGCAGTTACTCCAGCGGGAACGGCGAGCAGTACTTC.

The chain is built from TRBV30 and TRBJ2-7; D gene ambiguous. The CDR3 has 10 residues. Per germline, CDR1 GTSNPN and CDR2 SVGIG (reference sequence). V was clipped by 5 bases and J by 7 bases, with 9 bases between them. The CDR3 loop is CAWGEAEQYF. The CDR3 nucleotides are TGTGCCTGGGGGGAAGCAGAGCAGTACTTC. Drawing the rest from reference TRBV30 and TRBJ2-7, the complete variable domain is SQTIHQWPATLVQPVGSPLSLECTVEGTSNPNLYWYRQAAGRGLQLLFYSVGIGQISSEVPQNLSASRPQDRQFILSSKKLLLSDSGFYLCAWGEAEQYFGPGTRLTVT.

This chain connects TRBV9 to TRBJ2-7, with 7 bases that match TRBD1. This CDR3 has 16 residues. Germline CDR1 SGDLS, CDR2 YYNGEE. V shed 0 bases and J 3 bases; nucleotides not matched to a gene: 9. CDR3 amino acids: CASSVAPTGDSYEQYF. The CDR3 bases are TGTGCCAGCAGCGTAGCCCCCACAGGGGACAGCTACGAGCAGTACTTC.

Worth noting for this clone: One end of the junction fails to match germline, which may point to a read error. J is TRBJ2-7 and V is TRBV11-2; the match to TRBD1 covers 12 bases. The germline V gene encodes CDR1 SGHAT and CDR2 FQNNGV. CDR3 length: 16 residues. CDR3 in DNA: TGTGCCAGCAGCTTAGCCGGGACAGGGGGCTCCTACGAACAGTACTTC. Translated, it gives CASSLAGTGGSYEQYF.

The chain links TRBV7-9 to TRBJ2-5; 9 bases line up with TRBD1. From germline, CDR1 is SEHNR and CDR2 FQNEAQ (reference sequence). This CDR3 is 16 amino acids long. V lost 4 bases and J lost 5; bases outside the gene matches: 11. The CDR3 coding sequence is TGTGCCAGCAGCTCTCCACTACAGGGGGCGCGGGAGACCCAGTACTTC. This gives the protein CASSSPLQGARETQYF. The full variable domain, rest sourced from reference TRBV7-9 and TRBJ2-5, is DTGVSQNPRHKITKRGQNVTFRCDPISEHNRLYWYRQTLGQGPEFLTYFQNEAQLEKSRLLSDRFSAERPKGSFSTLEIQRTEQGDSAMYLCASSSPLQGARETQYFGPGTRLLVL.

The chain is built from TRBV9 and TRBJ2-1; D is ambiguous. V was pared by 1 base and J by 5 bases, with 13 bases between. The CDR3 has 15 residues. CDR1 and CDR2 from the germline V gene are SGDLS and YYNGEE. This chain's CDR3 is CASSVPHLGNNEQFF. The DNA for the CDR3 is TGTGCCAGCAGCGTACCCCACCTTGGTAACAATGAGCAGTTCTTC.

The genes are TRBV29-1 and TRBJ2-1; D possibly corresponds to TRBD1 (5 bases). The germline V gene has CDR1 SQVTM and CDR2 ANQGSEA. Trimming took 1 base from V and 0 from J, leaving 13 bases between them. CDR3 length: 16 residues. The CDR3 DNA sequence: TGCAGCGTTGAAGGCTATAATCAGGGCTCCTACAATGAGCAGTTCTTC. Its translation is CSVEGYNQGSYNEQFF.